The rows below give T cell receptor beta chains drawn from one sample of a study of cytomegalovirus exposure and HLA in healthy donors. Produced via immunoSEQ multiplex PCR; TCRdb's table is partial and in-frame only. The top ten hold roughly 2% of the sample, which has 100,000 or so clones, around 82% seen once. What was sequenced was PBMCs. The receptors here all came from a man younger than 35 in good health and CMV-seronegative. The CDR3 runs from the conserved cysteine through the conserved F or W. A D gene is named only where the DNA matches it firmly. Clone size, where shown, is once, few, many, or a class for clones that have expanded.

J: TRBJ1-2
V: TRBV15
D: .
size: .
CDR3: CATSRFRGQALNYGYTF
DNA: TGTGCCACCAGCAGATTCAGGGGCCAGGCCTTAAACTATGGCTACACCTTC

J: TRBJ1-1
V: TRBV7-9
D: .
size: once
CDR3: CASSLVGLVGAEAFF
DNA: TGTGCCAGCAGCTTAGTCGGGCTAGTCGGGGCTGAAGCTTTCTTT

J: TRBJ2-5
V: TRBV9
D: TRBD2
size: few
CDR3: CASSGGSLAGAQETQYF
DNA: TGTGCCAGCAGCGGAGGCTCATTAGCGGGGGCCCAAGAGACCCAGTACTTC

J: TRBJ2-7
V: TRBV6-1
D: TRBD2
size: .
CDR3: CASSGTSGFSYEQYF
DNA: TGTGCCAGCAGTGGGACTAGCGGGTTCTCCTACGAGCAGTACTTC

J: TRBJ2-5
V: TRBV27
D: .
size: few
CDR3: CASSSGSAQYF
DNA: TGTGCCAGCAGTTCAGGATCGGCCCAGTACTTC

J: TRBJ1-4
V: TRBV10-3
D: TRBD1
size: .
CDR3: CATHRDRVEKLFF
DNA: TGTGCCACCCACCGGGACAGGGTTGAAAAACTGTTTTTT

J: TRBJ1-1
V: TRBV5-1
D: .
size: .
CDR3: CASSSRPTGTNTEAFF
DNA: TGCGCCAGCAGCTCCCGGCCTACAGGGACGAACACTGAAGCTTTCTTT

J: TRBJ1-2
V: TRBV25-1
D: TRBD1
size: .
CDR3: CASSGTGSNGYTF
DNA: TGTGCCAGCAGTGGGACAGGTTCAAATGGCTACACCTTC

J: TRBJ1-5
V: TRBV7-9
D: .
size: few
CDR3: CASSLASDSFRNQPQHF
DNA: TGTGCCAGCAGCTTAGCATCCGACTCATTCCGTAATCAGCCCCAGCATTTT

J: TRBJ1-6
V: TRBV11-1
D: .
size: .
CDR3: CASGTFYNSPLHF
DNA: TGTGCCAGCGGGACTTTCTATAATTCACCCCTCCACTTT

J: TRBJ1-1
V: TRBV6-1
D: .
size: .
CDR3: CASSRTGTPAEAFF
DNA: TGTGCCAGCAGCCGCACGGGGACACCCGCCGAAGCTTTCTTT

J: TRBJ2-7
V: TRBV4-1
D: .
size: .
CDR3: CASSQDAGHSYEQYF
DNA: TGCGCCAGCAGCCAAGACGCGGGGCACTCCTACGAGCAGTACTTC

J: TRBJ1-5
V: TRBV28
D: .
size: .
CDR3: CASRARDTYQPQHF
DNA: TGTGCCAGCAGGGCAAGGGACACCTATCAGCCCCAGCATTTT

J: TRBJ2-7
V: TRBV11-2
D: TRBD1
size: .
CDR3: CASSLDRFRGNSYEQYF
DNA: TGTGCCAGCAGCTTAGATCGGTTCAGGGGGAACTCCTACGAGCAGTACTTC

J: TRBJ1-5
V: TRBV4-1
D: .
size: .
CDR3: CASSQDKRGNQPQHF
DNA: TGCGCCAGCAGCCAAGATAAAAGGGGTAATCAGCCCCAGCATTTT

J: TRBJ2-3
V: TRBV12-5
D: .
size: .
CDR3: CASTIGSTDTQYF
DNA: TGTGCTAGTACTATAGGAAGCACAGATACGCAGTATTTT

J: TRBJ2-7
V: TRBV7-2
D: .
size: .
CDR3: CASSLDPTGYDYEQYF
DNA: TGTGCCAGCAGCTTAGATCCGACTGGATACGACTACGAGCAGTACTTC

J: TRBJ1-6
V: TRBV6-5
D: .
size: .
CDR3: CASSYSRPRGNSPLHF
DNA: TGTGCCAGCAGTTACTCGAGGCCCCGGGGTAATTCACCCCTCCACTTT

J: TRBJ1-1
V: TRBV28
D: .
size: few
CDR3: CASSSETKAFF
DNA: TGTGCCAGCAGTTCGGAGACCAAGGCTTTCTTT

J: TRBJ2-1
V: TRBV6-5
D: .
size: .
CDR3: CASSPHNNEQFF
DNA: TGTGCCAGCAGTCCCCACAACAATGAGCAGTTCTTC

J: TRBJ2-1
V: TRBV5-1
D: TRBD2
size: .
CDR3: CASSLTTLAGGPSNEQFF
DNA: TGCGCCAGCAGCTTGACTACCCTAGCGGGGGGGCCAAGTAATGAGCAGTTCTTC

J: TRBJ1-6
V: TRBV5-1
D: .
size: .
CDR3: CASSLEGGNSPLHF
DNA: TGCGCCAGCAGCTTAGAGGGTGGCAATTCACCCCTCCACTTT

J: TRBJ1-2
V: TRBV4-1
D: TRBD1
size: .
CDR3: CASSPGQGSGYTF
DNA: TGCGCCAGCAGCCCCGGACAGGGATCTGGCTACACCTTC

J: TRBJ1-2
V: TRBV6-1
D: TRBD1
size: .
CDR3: CASSEAGTDNYGYTF
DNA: TGTGCCAGCAGTGAAGCCGGGACAGACAACTATGGCTACACCTTC

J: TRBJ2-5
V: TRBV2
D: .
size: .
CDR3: CASSDMRVQETQYF
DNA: TGTGCCAGCAGTGATATGAGGGTCCAAGAGACCCAGTACTTC

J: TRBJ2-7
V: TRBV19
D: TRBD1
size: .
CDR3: CASSIDRVSSYEQYF
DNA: TGTGCCAGTAGTATCGACAGGGTCAGCTCCTACGAGCAGTACTTC

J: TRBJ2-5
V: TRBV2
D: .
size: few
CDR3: CASSEQVGQETQYF
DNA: TGTGCCAGCAGTGAACAGGTCGGACAAGAGACCCAGTACTTC

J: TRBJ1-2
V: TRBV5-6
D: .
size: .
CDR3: CASSFGKGYTF
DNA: TGTGCCAGCAGCTTCGGGAAGGGCTACACCTTC

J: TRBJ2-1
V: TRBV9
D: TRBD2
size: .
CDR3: CASSPRLAGARTYNEQFF
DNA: TGTGCCAGCAGCCCAAGACTAGCGGGGGCTAGGACCTACAATGAGCAGTTCTTC

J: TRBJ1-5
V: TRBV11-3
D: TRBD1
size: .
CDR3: CASSLPGQGKGQPQHF
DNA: TGTGCCAGCAGCTTACCGGGACAGGGAAAAGGTCAGCCCCAGCATTTT

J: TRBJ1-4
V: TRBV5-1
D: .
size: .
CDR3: CASSLNGVAEKLFF
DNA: TGCGCCAGCAGCTTAAACGGGGTTGCGGAAAAACTGTTTTTT

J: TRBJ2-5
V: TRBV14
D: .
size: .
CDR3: CASSQTFEETQYF
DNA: TGTGCCAGCAGCCAAACTTTCGAAGAGACCCAGTACTTC

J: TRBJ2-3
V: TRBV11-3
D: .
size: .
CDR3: CASSLGLRTSTDTQYF
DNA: TGTGCCAGCAGCTTGGGACTGCGAACGAGCACAGATACGCAGTATTTT

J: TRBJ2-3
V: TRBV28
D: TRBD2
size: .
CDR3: CASSLLSGGADTQYF
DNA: TGTGCCAGCAGTTTACTTAGCGGGGGTGCAGATACGCAGTATTTT

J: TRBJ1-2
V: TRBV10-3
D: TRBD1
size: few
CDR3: CAISTGEHYGYTF
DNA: TGTGCCATCAGTACAGGGGAGCACTATGGCTACACCTTC

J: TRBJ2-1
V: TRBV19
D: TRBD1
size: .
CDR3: CASSSRRQGGDNEQFF
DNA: TGTGCCAGTAGTAGCCGCCGACAGGGGGGAGACAATGAGCAGTTCTTC

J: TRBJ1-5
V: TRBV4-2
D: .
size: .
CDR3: CASSQEGSGLNQPQHF
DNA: TGTGCCAGCAGCCAAGAGGGGTCAGGACTCAATCAGCCCCAGCATTTT

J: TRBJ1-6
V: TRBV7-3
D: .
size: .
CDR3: CASSFVAYNSPLHF
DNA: TGTGCCAGCAGCTTTGTAGCCTATAATTCACCCCTCCACTTT

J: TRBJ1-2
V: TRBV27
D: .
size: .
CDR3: CASSSLAKNYGYTF
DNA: TGTGCCAGCAGTTCCTTAGCAAAAAACTATGGCTACACCTTC

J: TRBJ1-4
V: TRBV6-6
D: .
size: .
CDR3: CASNGGHDNEKLFF
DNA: TGTGCCAGCAACGGGGGGCATGATAATGAAAAACTGTTTTTT

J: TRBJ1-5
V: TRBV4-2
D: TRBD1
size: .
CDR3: CASSQEQEDRGYGQPQHF
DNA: TGTGCCAGCAGCCAAGAACAGGAGGACAGGGGCTATGGACAGCCCCAGCATTTT

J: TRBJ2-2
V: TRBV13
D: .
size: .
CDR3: CASSLGGAGELFF
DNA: TGTGCCAGCAGCTTAGGAGGGGCTGGGGAGCTGTTTTTT

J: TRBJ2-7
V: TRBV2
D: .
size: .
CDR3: CASSVGGPAGKQYF
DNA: TGTGCCAGCAGTGTCGGGGGGCCCGCGGGTAAGCAGTACTTC

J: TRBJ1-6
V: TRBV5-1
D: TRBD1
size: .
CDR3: CASSFSGTDNSPLHF
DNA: TGCGCCAGCAGCTTCTCCGGGACAGATAATTCACCCCTCCACTTT

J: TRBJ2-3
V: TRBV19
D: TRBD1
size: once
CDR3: CASSIPRGKGTDTQYF
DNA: TGTGCCAGTAGTATCCCCAGGGGGAAGGGGACAGATACGCAGTATTTT

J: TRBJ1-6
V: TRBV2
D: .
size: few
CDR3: CASSSQGGYNSPLHF
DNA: TGTGCCAGCTCAAGTCAGGGTGGGTATAATTCACCCCTCCACTTT